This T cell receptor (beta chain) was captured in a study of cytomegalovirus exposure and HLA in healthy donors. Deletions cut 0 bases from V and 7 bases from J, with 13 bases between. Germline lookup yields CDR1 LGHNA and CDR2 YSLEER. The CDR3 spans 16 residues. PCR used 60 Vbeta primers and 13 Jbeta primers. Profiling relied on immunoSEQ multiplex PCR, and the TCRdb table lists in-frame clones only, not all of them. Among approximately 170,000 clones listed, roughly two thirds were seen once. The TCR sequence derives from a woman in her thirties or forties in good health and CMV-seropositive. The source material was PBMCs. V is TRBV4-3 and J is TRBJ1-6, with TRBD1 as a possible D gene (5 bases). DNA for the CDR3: TGCGCCAGCAGCCAAGAAGTGACGGGGGGGAATTCACCCCTCCACTTT. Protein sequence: CASSQEVTGGNSPLHF.